Presented here are 15 T cell receptor beta chains from one specimen sequenced in a study of beta chain features in type 1 diabetes. Reverse transcribing all isolated RNA meant expressed TCRB transcripts were sequenced. This table comes from immunoSEQ multiplex PCR, and its TCRdb copy is limited to in-frame clones, with some not included. The sample includes over 150,000 clones, around an eighth of them seen just once. Sequencing input: central memory CD4+ T cells from blood. The receptors originated from a young woman in good health.

V and J are TRBV30 and TRBJ1-1; 7 bases align to TRBD1. The CDR3 has 15 residues. The V gene end was trimmed by 1 base and the J gene end by 1 base; junction bases not matched to a gene: 6. Looked up from germline, CDR1 is GTSNPN and CDR2 is SVGIG (reference sequence). The CDR3: CAWSAPWDRNTEAFF. In DNA form, the CDR3 reads TGTGCCTGGAGTGCCCCCTGGGACAGGAACACTGAAGCTTTCTTT.

The chain carries TRBV5-1 and TRBJ2-3; D is ambiguous. The length of the CDR3 is 15 residues. The germline gives CDR1 SGHRS, CDR2 YFSETQ. V shed 0 bases and J shed 2 bases, with 10 bases lying between them. The CDR3 DNA sequence: TGCGCCAGCAGCTTGGGGTTAACTAACACAGATACGCAGTATTTT. Translated, it gives CASSLGLTNTDTQYF. Together with reference TRBV5-1 and TRBJ2-3, the CDR3 gives the full variable domain: KAGVTQTPRYLIKTRGQQVTLSCSPISGHRSVSWYQQTPGQGLQFLFEYFSETQRNKGNFPGRFSGRQFSNSRSEMNVSTLELGDSALYLCASSLGLTNTDTQYFGPGTRLTVL.

This clone appeared a few times. The chain couples TRBV30 to TRBJ2-2; D is unresolved. Deletions cut 2 bases from V and 1 base from J, with 8 bases between. The CDR3 is 14 residues long. Germline CDR1 GTSNPN, CDR2 SVGIG (reference sequence). This CDR3 reads CAWSRRQNTGELFF. DNA for the CDR3: TGTGCCTGGAGTAGGCGACAGAACACCGGGGAGCTGTTTTTT.

In its sample, this clone was seen a few times. The CDR3 here is CATRQASSGSVDEQFF. CDR3 DNA: TGCGCCACCCGACAAGCCTCTAGCGGGAGTGTGGATGAGCAGTTCTTC. The rearrangement links TRBV5-1 to TRBJ2-1; 10 positions agree with TRBD2. Looked up from germline, CDR1 is SGHRS and CDR2 is YFSETQ. The CDR3 has 16 amino acids. V was clipped by 9 bases and J by 8 bases; unmatched bases: 17.

This chain uses TRBV27 with TRBJ2-1, with D tentatively TRBD1 (6 bases). Germline V lookup: CDR1 MNHEY, CDR2 SMNVEV (reference sequence). The length of the CDR3 is 15 residues. Trimming left V 6 bases short and J 6 bases short, with 18 bases between. CDR3 amino acids: CASRKTKGQTNEQFF. CDR3 nucleotide sequence: TGTGCCAGCAGAAAAACTAAAGGACAGACCAATGAGCAGTTCTTC.

This clone was seen at least ten times. This sequence joins TRBV30 and TRBJ2-1; no clear D gene. Trimming cost V 2 bases and J 5 bases, with 13 bases left between them. The CDR3 has 14 amino acids. Germline assignment: CDR1 GTSNPN and CDR2 SVGIG (reference sequence). The CDR3 coding sequence is TGTGCCTGGAGTCGGGTCGGTTCCGACAATGAGCAGTTCTTC. This codes for CAWSRVGSDNEQFF.

V gene TRBV11-2 combines with J gene TRBJ2-1, with D possibly matching TRBD2 (5 bases). The CDR3 loop spans 19 amino acids. Trimming cost V 1 base and J 4 bases, with 23 bases left between them. Germline V gene sequence: CDR1 SGHAT, CDR2 FQNNGV. CDR3 residues: CASSLAVGRRVTPYNEQFF. In DNA form, the CDR3 reads TGTGCCAGCAGCTTAGCCGTAGGTAGGCGGGTTACCCCGTACAATGAGCAGTTCTTC.

The genes are TRBV15 and TRBJ2-1, with D possibly being TRBD1 (6 bases). The V gene lost 3 bases and the J gene lost 5 bases, with 23 bases spanning the gap. The CDR3 contains 18 residues. Germline CDR1 LNHNV, CDR2 YYDKDF (reference sequence). The CDR3 reads CATSSLLLTGKNHNEQFF. The CDR3 nucleotides read TGTGCCACCAGCAGTCTTCTCTTGACAGGCAAGAACCACAATGAGCAGTTCTTC.

This clone occurred a few times. CDR3 coding DNA: TGTGCCAGTTTTTCCGGGACATCCTATGGCTACACCTTC. Translating it yields CASFSGTSYGYTF. The rearrangement uses TRBV28 and TRBJ1-2, with D perhaps matching TRBD1 (6 bases). This CDR3 has 13 residues. Trimming stripped 9 bases from V and 4 bases from J, with 15 bases between. CDR1 is MDHEN, CDR2 SYDVKM, per germline.

The chain uses TRBV19 and TRBJ2-2; 12 bases agree with TRBD2. Trimming removed 10 bases from V and 4 bases from J; junction bases left unmatched: 4. The CDR3 is 14 amino acids. Germline CDR1 reads LNHDA; CDR2 reads SQIVND (reference sequence). CDR3 loop: CATSLAGGTGELFF. CDR3 DNA: TGTGCCACTTCACTAGCGGGAGGCACCGGGGAGCTGTTTTTT.

A few counts support this clone. The genes are TRBV4-3 and TRBJ2-7, with 8 bases lining up with TRBD1. CDR1 and CDR2 from the germline V gene are LGHNA and YSLEER. Trimming at V came to 3 bases and at J to 3 bases, leaving 10 bases not matched to a gene. The CDR3 has 16 amino acids. CDR3 loop: CASSHGPGQVFYEQYF. CDR3 nucleotides: TGCGCCAGCAGCCACGGTCCGGGACAGGTTTTCTACGAGCAGTACTTC.

The CDR3 coding sequence is TGTGCCAGCAGCTTAAGGTACAGGGGCGAGCAGTACTTC. It codes for CASSLRYRGEQYF. The genes are TRBV7-2 and TRBJ2-7; 7 nucleotides align to TRBD1. This CDR3 has 13 residues. Germline V CDR1 and CDR2: SGHTA, FQGNSA. The V gene end was trimmed by 2 bases and the J gene end by 6 bases; junction bases not matched to a gene: 4.

The chain couples TRBV28 to TRBJ2-5; no reliable D call. CDR3 size: 12 residues. V gave up 4 bases and J gave up 2 bases, with 5 bases separating them. Looked up from germline, CDR1 is MDHEN and CDR2 is SYDVKM. The CDR3 is CASSSRQETQYF. The CDR3 region has the DNA TGTGCCAGCAGTTCGAGACAAGAGACCCAGTACTTC.

This clone has a handful of counts. This specimen includes other DNA sequences encoding the same CDR3. The V gene is TRBV5-1, the J gene TRBJ2-3, with D hard to call. CDR3 size: 14 residues. The germline V and J ends were trimmed by 0 bases and 3 bases, with 8 bases remaining between them. Looked up from germline, CDR1 is SGHRS and CDR2 is YFSETQ. The CDR3: CASSLGQRTDTQYF. The CDR3 bases are TGCGCCAGCAGCTTGGGGCAGAGGACAGATACGCAGTATTTT.

This clone was seen more than once but under ten times. This chain connects TRBV11-2 to TRBJ1-1; perhaps TRBD1 as D (5 bases). V was trimmed by 4 bases and J by 1 base, leaving 7 bases between them. The germline gives CDR1 SGHAT, CDR2 FQNNGV. This CDR3 is built from 13 residues. The CDR3 reads CASSSDRNTEAFF. DNA for the CDR3: TGTGCCAGCAGCTCTGACAGGAACACTGAAGCTTTCTTT.